This TCR beta chain was sequenced during a study of T cell repertoires in cytomegalovirus infection. TCRdb fed the reads into MiXCR, producing one record per CDR3 protein. This sample has more than 500,000 distinct CDR3 sequences, with approximately 15% found just once. This clonotype was seen more than once but under ten times. V was clipped by 2 bases and J by 5 bases; unmatched bases: 8. Germline values: CDR1 MGHRA, CDR2 YSYEKL. This CDR3 is 16 amino acids long. Specimen: CD8+ T cells from PBMCs. V gene TRBV4-1 combines with J gene TRBJ2-5, with 10 bases that match TRBD2. This receptor was obtained from a human donor in good health (CMV status not recorded). Some clones in this sample may be carry-over from other donors' samples. This CDR3 is CASSQRERGGSETQYF. The CDR3 nucleotides read TGCGCCAGCAGCCAAAGGGAGCGGGGGGGCTCTGAGACCCAGTACTTC.